Following are 16 T cell receptor beta chains from one sample sequenced in a study of cytomegalovirus exposure and HLA in healthy donors (dated by TCRdb to 2017 to 2019). The library was built by means of the immunoSEQ multiplex PCR assay. For the multiplex PCR, a mixture combining 60 forward primers for TCR Vbeta segments and 13 reverse primers for TCR Jbeta segments was used. This is the immuneACCESS table as TCRdb keeps it, with only in-frame sequences that have V and J called. A part of the clones is gone; compared with another copy, unresolved V genes explain less than half, and the rest is unexplained. Present in this sample are 150,000 to 200,000 clones, over 70% of which were seen just once. The ten largest make up 7% of the sample. Sequencing was carried out using PBMCs. Receptors were obtained from a woman between 40 and 50 years old in good health and CMV-seropositive.

The chain uses TRBV5-1 and TRBJ2-3, with unresolved D. Germline CDR1 and CDR2: SGHRS and YFSETQ. CDR3 length equals 13 residues. The V gene lost 5 bases and the J gene lost 2 bases, with 9 bases spanning the gap. The CDR3 nucleotides read TGCGCCAGCAGTACAGTGAACACAGATACGCAGTATTTT. It yields the protein CASSTVNTDTQYF.

The chain employs TRBV4-1 and TRBJ2-7; TRBD1 matches 9 bases. V dropped 4 bases and J dropped 5; count of bases not matched to a gene: 9. The CDR3 spans 15 residues. Germline CDR1 reads MGHRA; CDR2 reads YSYEKL. The CDR3 protein is CASSPTGTGPDEQYF. The CDR3, as DNA: TGCGCCAGCAGCCCAACCGGGACAGGGCCCGACGAGCAGTACTTC.

This chain uses TRBV9 with TRBJ1-2; 9 bases are a match to TRBD1. CDR3 length: 13 amino acids. Germline CDR1 and CDR2: SGDLS and YYNGEE. V gave up 3 bases and J gave up 4 bases; unmatched junction bases: 1. The CDR3 bases are TGTGCCAGCAGCGGGGACAGGGTCTATGGCTACACCTTC. Translated: CASSGDRVYGYTF.

A few counts support this clone. The rearrangement uses TRBV2 and TRBJ1-5, with D perhaps TRBD1 (5 bases). Looked up from germline, CDR1 is SNHLY and CDR2 is FYNNEI. The length of the CDR3 is 13 residues. Trimming took off 10 bases at V and 9 bases at J, with 19 bases between the two ends. The CDR3 bases are TGTGCCACCCAACCCACAGGCCAACGGCCCCAGCATTTT. It is translated as CATQPTGQRPQHF.

This chain links TRBV10-2 with TRBJ2-7, with TRBD1 as a possible D gene (5 bases). There are 15 residues in the CDR3. Germline V gene data show CDR1 as WSHSY and CDR2 as SAAADI. Trimming pared 3 bases from V and 2 bases from J, leaving 14 bases between. Here the CDR3 reads CASSDQGAKPYEQYF. The DNA for the CDR3 is TGCGCCAGCAGTGATCAGGGCGCAAAACCCTACGAGCAGTACTTC.

The CDR3 DNA sequence: TGCAGCGCTACAGGACAGGGGGGGTACGAGCAGTACTTC. Amino acids: CSATGQGGYEQYF. The rearrangement links TRBV29-1 to TRBJ2-7, with 10 nucleotides matching TRBD1. CDR1 and CDR2 (germline): SQVTM, ANQGSEA. V lost 7 bases to trimming and J lost 4 bases; unmatched junction nucleotides: 7. The CDR3 totals 13 residues.

This clone was picked up a small number of times. The chain recombines TRBV9 with TRBJ1-2; maybe TRBD1 (5 bases). V shed 4 bases and J shed 5 bases, with 15 bases lying between them. Germline-derived CDR1 and CDR2 are SGDLS and YYNGEE. This CDR3 is 14 amino acids long. The CDR3 region is CASSPSPEGYGYTF. Written as DNA, the CDR3 is TGTGCCAGCAGCCCCTCGCCGGAGGGGTATGGCTACACCTTC.

This clone appeared once. The chain recombines TRBV25-1 with TRBJ2-3, with 10 bases that match TRBD2. Unmatched junction bases numbered 6, after V lost 1 base and J lost 2 bases. Germline values: CDR1 MGHDK, CDR2 SYGVNS. The CDR3 has 17 amino acids. The CDR3 nucleotides are TGTGCCAGCAGTGAATCAGCTAGCGGGGGATTCACAGATACGCAGTATTTT. It is translated as CASSESASGGFTDTQYF.

This chain uses TRBV20-1 with TRBJ1-3; D unclear. Trimming shortened V by 4 bases and J by 7 bases, and 8 bases separated the two germline ends. CDR1 and CDR2 (germline): DFQATT, SNEGSKA (reference sequence). This CDR3 is 11 amino acids long. CDR3 bases: TGCAGTGCTATCTCGCGGAACACCATATATTTT. Translated, it gives CSAISRNTIYF.

The gene calls are TRBV5-1 and TRBJ2-5; TRBD2 matches 11 bases. The J call could be wrong; TRBJ2-7 is a better fit for the DNA end. The germline CDR1 and CDR2 sequences are SGHRS and YFSETQ. The CDR3 covers 15 residues. The CDR3 DNA is TGCGCCAGCAGCTTGACTAGCGGGGGTTCCTACGAGCAGTACTTC. It is translated as CASSLTSGGSYEQYF.

The J gene is TRBJ1-5, the V gene TRBV7-2; tentative D call: TRBD1 (5 bases). Germline loops: CDR1 SGHTA, CDR2 FQGNSA. V was shortened by 1 base and J by 9 bases, with 13 bases between the two germline ends. The CDR3 is made up of 14 amino acids. The CDR3 region has the DNA TGTGCCAGCAGCTTAGAGCGGGCCCAGGGGCCCCAGCATTTT. Translated, it gives CASSLERAQGPQHF.

This clone was found a few times. The gene calls are TRBV13 and TRBJ2-1; D unresolved. Germline CDR1 reads PRHDT; CDR2 reads FYEKMQ (reference sequence). Trimming pared 1 base from V and 3 bases from J, leaving 7 bases between. The CDR3 spans 14 residues. The CDR3 coding sequence is TGTGCCAGCAGCTTAGTGGCGGACTACAATGAGCAGTTCTTC. Translated, it gives CASSLVADYNEQFF.

The genes are TRBV6-4 and TRBJ2-1, with 9 bases matching TRBD1. Trimming took 3 bases from V and 6 from J; bases not matched to a gene: 3. The CDR3 sequence is 14 residues long. Germline CDR1 MRHNA, CDR2 SNTAGT. The CDR3 loop reads CASSEGTGSNEQFF. For the CDR3, the DNA is TGTGCCAGCAGTGAAGGGACAGGGAGCAATGAGCAGTTCTTC.

The chain is built from TRBV11-3 and TRBJ1-2; the match to TRBD1 covers 9 bases. The trim removed 1 base at V and 5 bases at J, leaving 11 bases unmatched. Germline values: CDR1 SGHNT, CDR2 YENEEA. This CDR3 contains 17 residues. The DNA for the CDR3 is TGTGCCAGCAGCTTAGCGAAATCCCGGGACAGGGTTTATGGCTACACCTTC. Its translation is CASSLAKSRDRVYGYTF.

The chain uses TRBV7-2 and TRBJ1-2; TRBD1 agrees at 7 bases. J was trimmed by 8 bases and V by 4 bases; bases with no gene match: 4. Germline V gene data show CDR1 as SGHTA and CDR2 as FQGNSA. The CDR3 is made up of 12 amino acids. CDR3 sequence: CASSSWTGGYTF. The CDR3 DNA follows: TGTGCCAGCAGCTCATGGACAGGAGGCTACACCTTC.

The rearrangement joins TRBV7-9 to TRBJ2-1; D not resolved. CDR3 length: 11 residues. V was clipped by 7 bases and J by 4 bases, with 5 bases between them. CDR1 and CDR2 from the germline V gene are SEHNR and FQNEAQ (reference sequence). This CDR3 is CASIEYNEQFF. In nucleotides, the CDR3 is TGTGCCAGCATAGAATACAATGAGCAGTTCTTC.